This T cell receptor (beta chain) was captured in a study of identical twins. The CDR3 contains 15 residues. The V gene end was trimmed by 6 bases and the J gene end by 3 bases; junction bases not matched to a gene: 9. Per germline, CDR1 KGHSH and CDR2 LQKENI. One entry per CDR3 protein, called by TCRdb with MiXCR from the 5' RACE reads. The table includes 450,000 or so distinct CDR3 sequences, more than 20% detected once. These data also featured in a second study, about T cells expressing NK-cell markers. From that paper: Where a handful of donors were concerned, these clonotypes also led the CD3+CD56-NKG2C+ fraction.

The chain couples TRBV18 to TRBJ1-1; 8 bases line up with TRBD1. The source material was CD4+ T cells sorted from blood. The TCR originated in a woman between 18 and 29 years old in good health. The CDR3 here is CASSDRQGRDTEAFF. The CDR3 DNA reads TGTGCCAGCTCGGATAGACAGGGGAGGGACACTGAAGCTTTCTTT. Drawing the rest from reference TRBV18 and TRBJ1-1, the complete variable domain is NAGVMQNPRHLVRRRGQEARLRCSPMKGHSHVYWYRQLPEEGLKFMVYLQKENIIDESGMPKERFSAEFPKEGPSILRIQQVVRGDSAAYFCASSDRQGRDTEAFFGQGTRLTVV.